The rows below give T cell receptor beta chains drawn from one sample of a study of T cells after yellow fever vaccination. TCRdb passed the 5' RACE reads through MiXCR, listing each CDR3 protein once. The table has hundreds of thousands of distinct CDR3 sequences, approximately 15% seen once. Source: PBMCs, taken on the day of the yellow fever booster vaccination. The receptors originated from a man aged 25 to 40 who received the YFV17D yellow fever vaccine. Both conserved end residues are part of each CDR3. Each record gives: D gene, J gene, V gene, clone size, CDR3 protein, CDR3 DNA. The D gene is left open where the match is weak. Size tells how often a clone was seen (once, few, many) or the class of an expanded clone, and some rows leave it out.

D: -
J: TRBJ2-2
V: TRBV4-3
size: -
CDR3: CASSQSRGRVHGELFF
DNA: TGCGCCAGCAGCCAATCCAGGGGGAGGGTACACGGGGAGCTGTTTTTT

D: -
J: TRBJ2-1
V: TRBV30
size: few
CDR3: CAWSGGNNEQFF
DNA: TGTGCCTGGAGTGGTGGTAACAATGAGCAGTTCTTC

D: TRBD1
J: TRBJ2-1
V: TRBV5-5
size: -
CDR3: CASSLLGTGARNEQFF
DNA: TGTGCCAGCAGCTTGTTAGGGACAGGGGCAAGGAATGAGCAGTTCTTC

D: -
J: TRBJ2-7
V: TRBV7-9
size: -
CDR3: CASSSPYEASYFEQYF
DNA: TGTGCCAGCAGCTCCCCTTATGAGGCCAGTTATTTCGAGCAGTACTTC

D: -
J: TRBJ2-1
V: TRBV10-3
size: -
CDR3: CAISQDLNREFF
DNA: TGTGCCATCAGTCAAGACTTAAATCGGGAGTTCTTC

D: -
J: TRBJ2-1
V: TRBV20-1
size: -
CDR3: CSARLWSGSYEQFF
DNA: TGCAGTGCTAGACTGTGGTCCGGGTCGTATGAGCAGTTCTTC

D: -
J: TRBJ2-1
V: TRBV28
size: -
CDR3: CASSLLQGYNEQFF
DNA: TGTGCCAGCAGTTTACTCCAGGGTTACAATGAGCAGTTCTTC

D: -
J: TRBJ2-5
V: TRBV7-8
size: few
CDR3: CASIEQETQYF
DNA: TGTGCCAGCATAGAACAAGAGACCCAGTACTTC

D: -
J: TRBJ2-1
V: TRBV7-2
size: few
CDR3: CASSSPPQGNEQFF
DNA: TGTGCCAGCAGCTCCCCTCCTCAAGGGAATGAGCAGTTCTTC

D: TRBD2
J: TRBJ2-1
V: TRBV20-1
size: few
CDR3: CSAPASGISSYNEQFF
DNA: TGCAGTGCACCGGCTAGCGGGATAAGCTCCTACAATGAGCAGTTCTTC

D: TRBD1
J: TRBJ2-7
V: TRBV5-1
size: many
CDR3: CASSLGQGTNEQYF
DNA: TGCGCCAGCAGCTTAGGACAGGGGACCAACGAGCAGTACTTC

D: -
J: TRBJ1-2
V: TRBV27
size: few
CDR3: CASSHVGGDYGYTF
DNA: TGTGCCAGCAGCCACGTAGGGGGGGACTATGGCTACACCTTC

D: TRBD1
J: TRBJ1-2
V: TRBV9
size: few
CDR3: CASSVGDSYGYTF
DNA: TGTGCCAGCAGCGTAGGGGACAGCTATGGCTACACCTTC

D: -
J: TRBJ2-5
V: TRBV30
size: few
CDR3: CAWSVGTEETQYF
DNA: TGTGCCTGGAGTGTAGGTACAGAAGAGACCCAGTACTTC

D: TRBD2
J: TRBJ2-7
V: TRBV6-1
size: few
CDR3: CASTTRGREAHEQYF
DNA: TGTGCCAGCACGACCCGGGGGCGGGAGGCCCACGAGCAGTACTTC

D: TRBD1
J: TRBJ2-7
V: TRBV6-1
size: few
CDR3: CASSQNTGGYEQYF
DNA: TGTGCCAGCAGTCAGAACACAGGGGGATACGAGCAGTACTTC

D: TRBD1
J: TRBJ2-1
V: TRBV6-5
size: -
CDR3: CASSYVTGYYNEQFF
DNA: TGTGCCAGCAGTTACGTGACAGGGTACTACAATGAGCAGTTCTTC

D: -
J: TRBJ2-7
V: TRBV5-5
size: -
CDR3: CASHGGTSRYEQYF
DNA: TGTGCCAGCCACGGGGGTACATCTCGCTACGAGCAGTACTTC

D: TRBD1
J: TRBJ2-3
V: TRBV6-5
size: few
CDR3: CASSYSKAGGSPDTQYF
DNA: TGTGCCAGCAGTTACTCGAAGGCAGGGGGCTCCCCAGATACGCAGTATTTT

D: -
J: TRBJ2-7
V: TRBV24-1
size: -
CDR3: CATSDLLGPSYEQYF
DNA: TGTGCCACCAGTGATTTGCTTGGGCCGTCCTACGAGCAGTACTTC

D: -
J: TRBJ2-1
V: TRBV7-6
size: -
CDR3: CASSLGILAAAPYNEQFF
DNA: TGTGCCAGCAGCTTAGGAATTCTAGCCGCGGCCCCCTACAATGAGCAGTTCTTC

D: TRBD2
J: TRBJ2-7
V: TRBV29-1
size: few
CDR3: CSVGVGTRGYEQYF
DNA: TGCAGCGTTGGAGTCGGGACTAGGGGCTACGAGCAGTACTTC

D: TRBD1
J: TRBJ1-2
V: TRBV27
size: few
CDR3: CASSTFEGAYGYTF
DNA: TGTGCCAGCAGTACCTTTGAGGGGGCTTATGGCTACACCTTC

D: -
J: TRBJ1-4
V: TRBV7-9
size: -
CDR3: CASSTTWGGAGEKLFF
DNA: TGTGCCAGCAGCACTACCTGGGGGGGGGCCGGTGAAAAACTGTTTTTT

D: -
J: TRBJ2-4
V: TRBV3-1
size: -
CDR3: CASSQVQNIQYF
DNA: TGTGCCAGCAGCCAGGTTCAAAACATTCAGTACTTC

D: TRBD2
J: TRBJ2-1
V: TRBV20-1
size: -
CDR3: CSANGRLGNEQFF
DNA: TGCAGTGCTAACGGGAGGCTGGGCAATGAGCAGTTCTTC

D: -
J: TRBJ2-5
V: TRBV7-2
size: -
CDR3: CASSPRTLASTQYF
DNA: TGTGCCAGCAGCCCGAGGACTCTCGCGTCGACCCAGTACTTC

D: -
J: TRBJ2-3
V: TRBV2
size: -
CDR3: CVLSWVDFCSTDTQYF
DNA: TGTGTCCTCAGCTGGGTGGACTTTTGTAGCACAGATACGCAGTATTTT

D: -
J: TRBJ1-1
V: TRBV15
size: few
CDR3: CATSTTGFNTEAFF
DNA: TGTGCCACCAGCACGACAGGTTTTAACACTGAAGCTTTCTTT

D: -
J: TRBJ2-1
V: TRBV29-1
size: -
CDR3: CSVEDRFGRRANEQFF
DNA: TGCAGCGTTGAAGATCGCTTCGGGAGACGGGCGAATGAGCAGTTCTTC

D: -
J: TRBJ1-1
V: TRBV5-1
size: -
CDR3: CASSLDEKAFF
DNA: TGCGCCAGCAGCTTGGATGAAAAAGCTTTCTTT

D: -
J: TRBJ2-6
V: TRBV6-2/TRBV6-3
size: few
CDR3: CASARAAGANVLTF
DNA: TGTGCCAGCGCCAGGGCGGCTGGGGCCAACGTCCTGACTTTC

D: -
J: TRBJ2-1
V: TRBV7-2
size: -
CDR3: CASSASPYNEQFF
DNA: TGTGCCAGCAGCGCGTCCCCCTACAATGAGCAGTTCTTC

D: -
J: TRBJ1-3
V: TRBV7-2
size: -
CDR3: CASSLAGHSGNTIYF
DNA: TGTGCCAGCAGCTTAGCAGGTCACTCTGGAAACACCATATATTTT

D: -
J: TRBJ2-7
V: TRBV6-2/TRBV6-3
size: few
CDR3: CASSRKNGVLGTYEQYF
DNA: TGTGCCAGCAGTCGAAAGAATGGGGTACTGGGGACCTACGAGCAGTACTTC

D: -
J: TRBJ1-2
V: TRBV12-3/TRBV12-4
size: many
CDR3: CASSLGNYGYTF
DNA: TGTGCCAGCAGTTTAGGGAACTATGGCTACACCTTC

D: TRBD2
J: TRBJ2-1
V: TRBV20-1
size: few
CDR3: CCARNPGTSGYNEQFF
DNA: TGCTGTGCTAGGAACCCCGGGACTAGCGGCTACAATGAGCAGTTCTTC

D: -
J: TRBJ2-1
V: TRBV20-1
size: few
CDR3: CSAYRSSRKNNEQFF
DNA: TGCAGTGCTTATCGTAGCAGTAGAAAGAACAATGAGCAGTTCTTC

D: -
J: TRBJ2-7
V: TRBV27
size: few
CDR3: CASSLSSRTPYEQYF
DNA: TGTGCCAGCAGTTTATCGTCCAGGACTCCCTACGAGCAGTACTTC

D: -
J: TRBJ1-5
V: TRBV6-2/TRBV6-3
size: few
CDR3: CATRGAIRNQPQHF
DNA: TGTGCCACCCGGGGTGCGATCCGCAATCAGCCCCAGCATTTT

D: -
J: TRBJ2-3
V: TRBV7-2
size: many
CDR3: CASSLASTRTDTQYF
DNA: TGTGCCAGCAGCTTAGCTTCTACCCGCACAGATACGCAGTATTTT

D: TRBD2
J: TRBJ2-7
V: TRBV7-2
size: -
CDR3: CASSHNWGGEQYF
DNA: TGTGCCAGCAGCCACAACTGGGGGGGCGAGCAGTACTTC

D: -
J: TRBJ2-2
V: TRBV7-2
size: -
CDR3: CASSWARSVNTGELFF
DNA: TGTGCCAGCAGCTGGGCCAGGTCTGTTAACACCGGGGAGCTGTTTTTT